The 31 T cell receptor beta chains below were found in one sample sequenced in a study of T cell changes during pregnancy in multiple sclerosis. Sequenced by immunoSEQ multiplex PCR; TCRdb stores in-frame clones only, minus some. The sample shows approximately 72,000 clones, around 90% of them seen only once. The input for sequencing was peripheral blood, taken in the first trimester of pregnancy. The receptors were gathered from a female donor in good health, enrolled as a control in a pregnancy study.

This chain connects TRBV27 to TRBJ2-7; tentatively, D is TRBD2 (6 bases). The CDR3 sequence is 11 residues long. The germline V and J ends were trimmed by 5 bases and 4 bases, with 6 bases remaining between them. In germline, CDR1 is MNHEY, CDR2 SMNVEV (reference sequence). CDR3 coding DNA: TGTGCCAGCAGTGCGGGATACGAGCAGTACTTC. It is translated as CASSAGYEQYF.

The chain employs TRBV9 and TRBJ2-2; the match to TRBD2 covers 7 bases. The CDR3 consists of 15 residues. CDR1 is SGDLS, CDR2 YYNGEE, per germline. After removal of 3 bases from V and 1 base from J, the junction contained 3 bases not matched to a gene. The CDR3 sequence: CASSATSENTGELFF. The CDR3 DNA reads TGTGCCAGCAGCGCTACTAGCGAGAACACCGGGGAGCTGTTTTTT.

The CDR3 nucleotides read TGTGCCAGCAGTCCACAGGGGGCCCCTAAAGAGACCCAGTACTTC. Amino acids: CASSPQGAPKETQYF. V gene TRBV6-6 combines with J gene TRBJ2-5; 9 bases fit TRBD1. CDR1 is MNHNY, CDR2 SVGAGI, per germline (reference sequence). CDR3 length equals 15 residues. V shed 5 bases, J shed 3 bases, and the junction held 7 bases outside the gene matches.

The chain carries TRBV29-1 and TRBJ2-1; TRBD1 might be the D (5 bases). The CDR3 contains 12 residues. CDR1 SQVTM and CDR2 ANQGSEA come from the germline V gene. V was clipped by 7 bases and J by 7 bases, with 14 bases between them. In DNA form, the CDR3 reads TGCAGCGGAGGATCAGGGCGGAATGAGCAGTTCTTC. Protein product: CSGGSGRNEQFF.

The chain couples TRBV27 to TRBJ1-4, with D perhaps TRBD1 (5 bases). Between the trimmed V and J ends, which lost 0 bases and 7 bases, there was a span of 12 bases. The CDR3 length is 15 residues. Germline V lookup: CDR1 MNHEY, CDR2 SMNVEV (reference sequence). The CDR3 DNA sequence: TGTGCCAGCAGTTTATCAGTAGGGGAGGGTGAAAAACTGTTTTTT. Amino acids: CASSLSVGEGEKLFF.

The chain's CDR3 is CASSYSSAGEQYF. CDR3 sequence (DNA): TGTGCCAGCAGTTACTCATCGGCGGGGGAGCAGTACTTC. V usage is TRBV6-6 and J usage is TRBJ2-7; a possible D gene is TRBD2 (6 bases). The CDR3 contains 13 residues. Germline values: CDR1 MNHNY, CDR2 SVGAGI (reference sequence). V dropped 0 bases and J dropped 7 bases, with 10 bases sitting between them.

The chain carries TRBV28 and TRBJ1-2, with 8 bases matching TRBD1. Germline CDR1 and CDR2: MDHEN and SYDVKM. The CDR3 sequence is 12 residues long. Unmatched junction bases numbered 6, after V lost 3 bases and J lost 12 bases. CDR3 amino acids: CASSFRGRDDTF. The CDR3 DNA reads as TGTGCCAGCAGTTTCAGGGGGCGGGACGACACCTTC.

In DNA, the CDR3 is TGTGCCAGCGTTAAGAACACTGAAGCTTTCTTT. Translating gives CASVKNTEAFF. The chain couples TRBV6-5 to TRBJ1-1; D not resolved. Between the trimmed V and J ends, which lost 8 bases and 1 base, there was a span of 5 bases. The CDR3 is 11 residues long. The germline V gene has CDR1 MNHEY and CDR2 SVGAGI.

The CDR3: CASSPRIVAKNIQYF. The CDR3 coding sequence is TGTGCCAGCAGTCCCCGTATAGTGGCCAAAAACATTCAGTACTTC. This rearrangement joins TRBV27 to TRBJ2-4; D call uncertain. The germline gives CDR1 MNHEY, CDR2 SMNVEV (reference sequence). The CDR3 consists of 15 residues. Trimming removed 5 bases at V and 1 base at J, with 12 bases between.

The V gene is TRBV15, the J gene TRBJ1-2; D not resolved. V lost 3 bases, J lost 0 bases, and 17 bases lay in between. This CDR3 is built from 17 residues. Germline-derived CDR1 and CDR2 are LNHNV and YYDKDF (reference sequence). The CDR3 DNA sequence: TGTGCCACCAGCAGCGTAGCCGGCGGTTTAACTAACTATGGCTACACCTTC. Translating gives CATSSVAGGLTNYGYTF.

The CDR3 DNA reads TGTGCCAGCAGCCGGGGACTAGCGGGGATGGAGACCCAGTACTTC. As protein: CASSRGLAGMETQYF. The chain joins TRBV4-2 to TRBJ2-5; the match to TRBD2 covers 13 bases. Trimming removed 4 bases from V and 5 bases from J; junction bases left unmatched: 4. Per the germline V gene, CDR1 is LGHNA and CDR2 is YNFKEQ. The CDR3 totals 15 residues.

V gene TRBV29-1 combines with J gene TRBJ2-5; 7 bases agree with TRBD1. The CDR3 spans 12 residues. The J segment lost 1 base and the V segment lost 5 bases, leaving 1 base of the junction unmatched. Germline CDR1 and CDR2: SQVTM and ANQGSEA. CDR3 residues: CSVRTGQETQYF. The CDR3 coding sequence is TGCAGCGTTAGGACAGGCCAAGAGACCCAGTACTTC.

The genes are TRBV11-2 and TRBJ2-5; TRBD2 matches 8 bases. J was trimmed by 0 bases and V by 6 bases; bases with no gene match: 6. The CDR3 sequence is 15 residues long. In germline, CDR1 is SGHAT, CDR2 FQNNGV. The CDR3 sequence is CASRRLAPNQETQYF. The DNA of the CDR3 is TGTGCCAGCAGGCGACTAGCGCCTAACCAAGAGACCCAGTACTTC.

V usage is TRBV7-9 and J usage is TRBJ2-3, with 14 positions matching TRBD2. The CDR3 contains 16 residues. CDR1 is SEHNR and CDR2 is FQNEAQ in the germline V gene (reference sequence). With V trimmed by 5 bases and J by 2 bases, 3 bases remained unmatched. The CDR3 DNA reads TGTGCCAGCAGCGCGGGACTAGCGGGGGTCACAGATACGCAGTATTTT. This sequence encodes CASSAGLAGVTDTQYF.

The chain recombines TRBV5-1 with TRBJ1-4; D not certain. V shed 0 bases and J shed 8 bases, with 11 bases lying between them. The germline V gene has CDR1 SGHRS and CDR2 YFSETQ. The CDR3 consists of 14 residues. CDR3 in amino acids: CASSLAQGGEKLFF. The CDR3 DNA reads as TGCGCCAGCAGCTTGGCTCAAGGAGGGGAAAAACTGTTTTTT.

The gene calls are TRBV28 and TRBJ1-5; D is perhaps TRBD1 (6 bases). Germline CDR1 reads MDHEN; CDR2 reads SYDVKM. This CDR3 spans 15 amino acids. Deletions cut 3 bases from V and 0 bases from J, with 9 bases between. The CDR3 spells CASSFRGYSNQPQHF. CDR3 sequence (DNA): TGTGCCAGCAGTTTCAGGGGTTATAGCAATCAGCCCCAGCATTTT.

This chain uses TRBV27 with TRBJ2-1, with D possibly matching TRBD2 (6 bases). V shed 7 bases and J shed 3 bases, with 13 bases lying between them. Germline V gene sequence: CDR1 MNHEY, CDR2 SMNVEV (reference sequence). The CDR3 totals 14 residues. The CDR3 bases are TGTGCCAGCACCGAAAGGGGAGGCTACAATGAGCAGTTCTTC. Translation gives CASTERGGYNEQFF.

This chain links TRBV6-1 with TRBJ2-7; TRBD2 matches at 8 bases. Germline CDR1 and CDR2: MNHNS and SASEGT. The CDR3 sequence is 13 residues long. With V trimmed by 3 bases and J by 5 bases, 3 bases remained unmatched. CDR3 nucleotide sequence: TGTGCCAGCAGTGAGGGCGGGGGGCACGAGCAGTACTTC. As protein: CASSEGGGHEQYF.

In its sample, this clone was seen a few times. The V and J genes are TRBV7-2 and TRBJ1-4; 7 nucleotides agree with TRBD1. The CDR3 has 14 amino acids. The germline CDR1 and CDR2 sequences are SGHTA and FQGNSA. V was clipped by 5 bases and J by 7 bases; unmatched bases: 7. DNA for the CDR3: TGTGCCAGCAGCCCCCGGCAGGGGGGTGAAAAACTGTTTTTT. Its protein is CASSPRQGGEKLFF. The variable domain in full, with the rest retrieved from reference TRBV7-2 and TRBJ1-4, is GAGVSQSPSNKVTEKGKDVELRCDPISGHTALYWYRQSLGQGLEFLIYFQGNSAPDKSGLPSDRFSAERTGGSVSTLTIQRTQQEDSAVYLCASSPRQGGEKLFFGSGTQLSVL.

The V and J genes are TRBV29-1 and TRBJ2-1; tentatively, D is TRBD1 (5 bases). CDR3 length: 12 amino acids. Germline values: CDR1 SQVTM, CDR2 ANQGSEA. Between the trimmed V and J ends, which lost 0 bases and 5 bases, there was a span of 5 bases. The chain's CDR3 is CSVEDRDNEQFF. As DNA, the CDR3 is TGCAGCGTTGAAGACAGGGACAATGAGCAGTTCTTC.

This chain joins TRBV11-2 and TRBJ1-3; no definite D call. CDR1 is SGHAT and CDR2 is FQNNGV in the germline V gene. The V and J ends lost 5 bases and 8 bases respectively, with 10 bases between them. The CDR3 is 12 amino acids. The CDR3 nucleotides are TGTGCCAGCAGCGGCTGGCATTACACCATATATTTT. Translating it yields CASSGWHYTIYF.

The CDR3 protein is CASSLGGTAANYGYTF. CDR3 in DNA: TGTGCCAGCAGCTTGGGGGGGACAGCAGCTAACTATGGCTACACCTTC. The chain joins TRBV5-6 to TRBJ1-2; 7 nucleotides match TRBD1. The CDR3 length is 16 residues. J was trimmed by 0 bases and V by 0 bases; bases with no gene match: 5. The germline V gene has CDR1 SGHDT and CDR2 YYEEEE. The full variable domain, in which reference TRBV5-6 and TRBJ1-2 provide the parts outside the CDR3, is DAGVTQSPTHLIKTRGQQVTLRCSPKSGHDTVSWYQQALGQGPQFIFQYYEEEERQRGNFPDRFSGHQFPNYSSELNVNALLLGDSALYLCASSLGGTAANYGYTFGSGTRLTVV.

The chain employs TRBV28 and TRBJ1-2, with D perhaps matching TRBD1 (5 bases). Trimming stripped 7 bases from V and 4 bases from J, with 22 bases between. CDR3 length: 16 residues. Germline CDR1 reads MDHEN; CDR2 reads SYDVKM. This CDR3 reads CASTLFAGGGGYGYTF. The DNA of the CDR3 is TGTGCCAGCACCTTATTCGCGGGTGGGGGAGGCTATGGCTACACCTTC.

This chain links TRBV19 with TRBJ2-2, with TRBD2 matching 10 bases. This CDR3 is 17 amino acids long. Germline V lookup: CDR1 LNHDA, CDR2 SQIVND (reference sequence). The junction had 8 bases not matched to a gene; V was cut back by 7 bases and J by 0 bases. Written as DNA, the CDR3 is TGTGCCAGTAAACCCCATGGACTAGCGGCGAACACCGGGGAGCTGTTTTTT. Its translation: CASKPHGLAANTGELFF.

The rearrangement joins TRBV6-1 to TRBJ1-1; D remains unclear. The germline gives CDR1 MNHNS, CDR2 SASEGT. The CDR3 loop spans 17 amino acids. V was cut by 3 bases and J by 5 bases, with 22 bases left in between. This CDR3 is CASSEVASGGVWTEAFF. The DNA for the CDR3 is TGTGCCAGCAGTGAGGTTGCAAGCGGCGGGGTTTGGACTGAAGCTTTCTTT.

In its sample, this clone was seen a few times. The rearrangement links TRBV6-1 to TRBJ2-1; 9 bases agree with TRBD1. The CDR3 covers 14 residues. Germline values: CDR1 MNHNS, CDR2 SASEGT. V lost 3 bases, J lost 5 bases, and 2 bases stayed unmatched. The CDR3, as DNA: TGTGCCAGCAGTGACGGGACAGGGCACAATGAGCAGTTCTTC. Amino acid sequence: CASSDGTGHNEQFF.

V is TRBV5-1 and J is TRBJ1-2; D is possibly TRBD1 (5 bases). The germline CDR1 and CDR2 sequences are SGHRS and YFSETQ. CDR3 length: 14 residues. V was cut by 4 bases and J by 6 bases, with 16 bases left in between. This chain's CDR3 is CASSPGGGLHGYTF. The CDR3 DNA sequence: TGCGCCAGCAGCCCGGGCGGGGGGTTGCATGGCTACACCTTC.

The genes are TRBV18 and TRBJ1-1; no clear D. The ends were cut back, 2 bases at V and 4 bases at J, with 14 bases in the middle. The CDR3 length is 15 residues. The germline V gene encodes CDR1 KGHSH and CDR2 LQKENI. The CDR3 nucleotides are TGTGCCAGCTCACCATTTGACCCTGGGAGCACTGAAGCTTTCTTT. Protein: CASSPFDPGSTEAFF.

The gene calls are TRBV6-1 and TRBJ2-7; D unclear. Per germline, CDR1 MNHNS and CDR2 SASEGT. Trimming cost V 3 bases and J 4 bases, with 10 bases left between them. The CDR3 covers 13 residues. The CDR3 protein is CASSEASEYEQYF. CDR3 nucleotides: TGTGCCAGCAGTGAGGCTAGTGAATACGAGCAGTACTTC.

The chain is built from TRBV5-5 and TRBJ2-7, with D maybe TRBD1 (6 bases). CDR1 and CDR2 (germline): SGHKS, YYEKEE (reference sequence). The CDR3 spans 14 residues. V lost 2 bases, J lost 3 bases, and 12 bases lay in between. The CDR3 DNA reads TGTGCCAGCAGCTTAGGGGGTTCGGTCTACGAGCAGTACTTC. Translating it yields CASSLGGSVYEQYF.

The chain combines TRBV5-5 with TRBJ1-5; possibly TRBD1 for D (6 bases). Germline CDR1 SGHKS, CDR2 YYEKEE (reference sequence). The CDR3 consists of 15 residues. V was clipped by 6 bases and J by 3 bases, with 16 bases between them. This CDR3 reads CASTRTTGNNQPQHF. Written as DNA, the CDR3 is TGTGCCAGCACAAGGACAACAGGGAACAATCAGCCCCAGCATTTT.